This T cell receptor (beta chain) was observed in a study of blood T cell repertoires in COVID-19 (dated by TCRdb to the early 2020s). Turning to the overall study: The collaborator samples originated in the United States, Italy and Spain and spanned the acute and convalescent phases of COVID-19. The material from the prospective study consisted of cDNA or gDNA derived from T cells, B-cell-depleted T cells, or PBMCs. The dataset comprised deeply sampled blood TCRbeta repertoires from subjects exposed to, actively infected with, or recovered from COVID-19. The repertoires were made available in a free public database intended to serve as a resource for research on the immune response to SARS-CoV-2. Samples came from the ongoing ImmuneRACE study (first 160 participants) plus 1,254 subjects from 6 global collaborators. Sample metadata almost always included a de-identified subject ID, COVID-19 status, age in years and sex. Where available, HLA class I and class II types were taken from metadata supplied by the sample provider and were not determined by assay-based typing. Here is what the overall study found, with its caveats: Clinical and demographic metadata were provided uncurated, with the amount varying by source and participant.

TCRbeta CDR3 regions were amplified from genomic DNA by means of the immunoSEQ Assay, a bias-controlled multiplex PCR. The study's processing was this. Within the assay, amplification of reference gene primers was used to estimate how many nucleated cells each sample contained. To quantify the absolute abundance of each unique TCRbeta CDR3 rearrangement, sequence reads were collapsed and filtered. For each sample, productive Simpson clonality was calculated by taking the square root of Simpson's diversity index across productive rearrangements. TCRdb's version of the immuneACCESS table is confined to in-frame rearrangements and falls short of the full clone set. An unresolved V gene accounts for under half of the shortfall where checked; the remainder is of unknown origin. V, J and clone size derive from that table, while D and trimming were established from the DNA sequence. The sample profile shows about 50,000 clones; about four fifths of them were found once. Together, the top ten hold 8.8% of the sample.

Each collaborating institution followed its own protocols to collect whole blood in K2EDTA tubes. For TCRbeta analysis, collaborator samples were shipped as frozen whole blood, as isolated PBMCs, or as DNA extracted from either sample type. Concerning this clone: What this receptor recognizes is not known. Base quality data are lacking; no much larger clone is found one base away.

Ends trimmed: V by 4 bases, J by 4 bases; bases unmatched to a gene: 9. CDR3 length: 16 amino acids, cysteine to phenylalanine. Only CDR3 DNA remains: 48 bases, in frame from the first base. From a lookup of the germline V gene (reference sequence), CDR1 and CDR2 are LNHDA and SQIVND. The TCR sequence derives from a man in his sixties with acute or convalescent COVID-19. What was sequenced was peripheral blood. The chain links TRBV19 with TRBJ1-2; 10 junctional bases match TRBD1. The DNA sequence is TGTGCCAGTAGTAGGGACAGGGGCCTCTCCCCCTATGGCTACACCTTC. Protein translation: CASSRDRGLSPYGYTF.